These 27 T cell receptor beta chains originate from one sample sequenced in a study of immune reconstitution after stem cell transplant in scleroderma. TCRdb processed the RT-PCR reads anew with MiXCR; each CDR3 protein has one entry. The data contain approximately 3,000 distinct CDR3 sequences, 3.6% of them singletons. This sample was taken before or after autologous hematopoietic stem cell transplantation (not recorded which). Every receptor here comes from a human donor with systemic sclerosis.

In its sample, this clonotype ranks as medium-sized (0.01 to 0.1%). The J gene is TRBJ1-5, the V gene TRBV5-1; D possibly corresponds to TRBD1 (5 bases). The CDR3 is made up of 14 amino acids. With 3 bases removed from V and 5 bases from J, the gap between germline ends came to 12 bases. Per germline, CDR1 SGHRS and CDR2 YFSETQ. CDR3 loop: CASSSAGGDQPQHF. In DNA form, the CDR3 reads TGCGCCAGCAGCTCGGCCGGGGGGGATCAGCCCCAGCATTTT. Filled out from reference TRBV5-1 and TRBJ1-5, the complete variable domain reads KAGVTQTPRYLIKTRGQQVTLSCSPISGHRSVSWYQQTPGQGLQFLFEYFSETQRNKGNFPGRFSGRQFSNSRSEMNVSTLELGDSALYLCASSSAGGDQPQHFGDGTRLSIL.

By frequency in the sample, this clonotype is medium-sized (0.01 to 0.1%). The chain joins TRBV3-1 to TRBJ2-2; TRBD2 matches 7 bases. This CDR3 has 13 amino acids. Trimming removed 6 bases from V and 7 bases from J; junction bases left unmatched: 5. Germline CDR1 is LGHDT and CDR2 is YNNKEL (reference sequence). The CDR3 region is CASSRLALGELFF. In nucleotides, the CDR3 is TGTGCCAGCAGTCGACTAGCTCTCGGGGAGCTGTTTTTT.

This clonotype is deemed medium-sized (0.01 to 0.1%). V is TRBV21-1 and J is TRBJ2-7; the DNA was not used to check the table's D call, TRBD1. TRBV21-1 constitutes a pseudogene. This CDR3 is built from 14 residues. CDR3 DNA sequence: TGTGCCAGCAGCACCGGGACCCCCTCCTACGAGCAGTACTTC. Its protein is CASSTGTPSYEQYF.

This clonotype ranks as medium-sized. Here the CDR3 reads CASSLTLASLYNEQFF. The CDR3 nucleotides are TGCGCCAGCAGCCTGACCCTAGCGAGTCTATACAATGAGCAGTTCTTC. This chain uses TRBV4-3 with TRBJ2-1; a possible D gene is TRBD2 (6 bases). V gave up 4 bases and J gave up 4 bases, with 17 bases separating them. Germline V gives CDR1 LGHNA, CDR2 YSLEER. CDR3 length: 16 residues.

This clonotype is deemed medium-sized (0.01 to 0.1%). The chain employs TRBV5-4 and TRBJ1-1; 7 bases fit TRBD1. Germline assignment: CDR1 SGHNT and CDR2 YYREEE (reference sequence). This CDR3 spans 13 amino acids. V gave up 4 bases and J gave up 10 bases; unmatched junction bases: 10. CDR3 coding DNA: TGTGCCAGCAGCCACCCAGACAGGGCTGGAGCTTTCTTT. It translates to CASSHPDRAGAFF.

This clonotype is judged medium-sized. The CDR3 nucleotides are TGTGCCAGCAGTTTTGCCGGTAGCGGGAGAATCGGGCACTACGAGCAGTACTTC. Encoded protein: CASSFAGSGRIGHYEQYF. The chain carries TRBV12-3 or TRBV12-4 and TRBJ2-7; 9 bases align to TRBD2. The CDR3 covers 18 residues. Unmatched junction bases numbered 15, after V lost 3 bases and J lost 3 bases.

By sample share, this clonotype is medium-sized. This chain joins TRBV7-2 and TRBJ2-3, with D unresolved. This CDR3 is built from 16 residues. Germline CDR1 SGHTA, CDR2 FQGNSA. With 0 bases removed from V and 0 bases from J, the gap between germline ends came to 10 bases. The CDR3 DNA sequence: TGTGCCAGCAGCTTAGCCCCTGACGTTAGCACAGATACGCAGTATTTT. It yields the protein CASSLAPDVSTDTQYF.

By sample share, this clonotype is medium-sized. This sequence joins TRBV3-1 and TRBJ2-3; D is undetermined. From germline, CDR1 is LGHDT and CDR2 YNNKEL (reference sequence). The germline V and J ends were trimmed by 4 bases and 0 bases, with 14 bases remaining between them. This CDR3 has 16 amino acids. As DNA, the CDR3 is TGTGCCAGCAGCCCCCGGAAGGCCGTAAGCACAGATACGCAGTATTTT. Translating it yields CASSPRKAVSTDTQYF.

This clonotype qualifies as medium-sized (0.01 to 0.1%). The chain employs TRBV7-6 and TRBJ2-5; tentatively, D is TRBD2 (5 bases). With 1 base removed from V and 5 bases from J, the gap between germline ends came to 8 bases. The CDR3 has 13 residues. Per germline, CDR1 SGHVS and CDR2 FNYEAQ. CDR3: CASSLVRGETQYF. The CDR3 DNA is TGTGCCAGCAGCTTAGTACGAGGGGAGACCCAGTACTTC.

By share of the sample, this clonotype is medium-sized. The chain uses TRBV20-1 and TRBJ2-4; 11 bases are a match to TRBD2. The germline V gene has CDR1 DFQATT and CDR2 SNEGSKA (reference sequence). Trimming at V came to 6 bases and at J to 1 base, leaving 11 bases not matched to a gene. This CDR3 has 17 amino acids. CDR3 in amino acids: CSATPLAGVMAKNIQYF. The DNA of the CDR3 is TGCAGTGCGACTCCACTAGCGGGAGTGATGGCCAAAAACATTCAGTACTTC.

Sample share makes this clonotype medium-sized (0.01 to 0.1%). This sequence joins TRBV7-9 and TRBJ2-1; 10 bases map to TRBD1. V lost 4 bases and J lost 0; bases outside the gene matches: 15. The CDR3 has 20 residues. Per the germline V gene, CDR1 is SEHNR and CDR2 is FQNEAQ (reference sequence). In nucleotides, the CDR3 is TGTGCCAGCAGCTCACAACCGGGACAGGGGAAAAGGAGCTCCTACAATGAGCAGTTCTTC. Translation gives CASSSQPGQGKRSSYNEQFF.

In its sample, this clonotype is medium-sized (0.01 to 0.1%). This chain uses TRBV7-2 with TRBJ2-1; 11 bases line up with TRBD2. Germline CDR1 and CDR2: SGHTA and FQGNSA. The V gene end was trimmed by 6 bases and the J gene end by 5 bases; junction bases not matched to a gene: 15. CDR3 length equals 18 residues. The CDR3, as DNA: TGTGCCAGCAGACCGAATAGCGGGAGGGCCGGGGTTCACAATGAGCAGTTCTTC. It codes for CASRPNSGRAGVHNEQFF. The variable domain in full, completed from reference TRBV7-2 and TRBJ2-1, reads GAGVSQSPSNKVTEKGKDVELRCDPISGHTALYWYRQSLGQGLEFLIYFQGNSAPDKSGLPSDRFSAERTGGSVSTLTIQRTQQEDSAVYLCASRPNSGRAGVHNEQFFGPGTRLTVL.

The chain combines TRBV6-5 with TRBJ2-7; 7 bases align to TRBD2. The trim removed 1 base at V and 3 bases at J, leaving 9 bases unmatched. The germline V gene has CDR1 MNHEY and CDR2 SVGAGI. This CDR3 contains 16 residues. This CDR3 reads CASSYWAAGEFYEQYF. CDR3 nucleotide sequence: TGTGCCAGCAGTTACTGGGCGGCGGGAGAATTCTACGAGCAGTACTTC.

This clonotype is medium-sized in the sample. The V and J genes are TRBV29-1 and TRBJ2-1; D uncertain. CDR3 length equals 12 residues. V dropped 8 bases and J dropped 5 bases, with 13 bases sitting between them. From germline, CDR1 is SQVTM and CDR2 ANQGSEA. CDR3 residues: CSLSKVNNEQFF. For the CDR3, the DNA is TGCAGCTTATCCAAGGTGAACAATGAGCAGTTCTTC.

This clonotype is labeled as medium-sized. The chain uses TRBV24-1 and TRBJ2-3; D possibly corresponds to TRBD2 (6 bases). This CDR3 region has 17 residues. CDR1 KGHDR and CDR2 SFDVKD come from the germline V gene. Trimming removed 3 bases at V and 0 bases at J, with 15 bases between. CDR3 protein: CATSDGAGRTSTDTQYF. The CDR3 region has the DNA TGTGCCACCAGTGATGGGGCGGGACGGACTAGCACAGATACGCAGTATTTT.

This clonotype is medium-sized within its sample. The chain joins TRBV12-3 or TRBV12-4 to TRBJ2-1, with D perhaps TRBD1 or TRBD2 (7 bases each). Trimming shortened V by 2 bases and J by 5 bases, and 13 bases separated the two germline ends. This CDR3 is built from 15 residues. The CDR3 nucleotides read TGTGCCAGCAGTTTATTCCAGGGGGGGAACAATGAGCAGTTCTTC. This codes for CASSLFQGGNNEQFF.

This clonotype is medium-sized in the sample. In DNA form, the CDR3 reads TGCAGTGCTACAGGGGGGGGGGCTTTATGGGATACGCAGTATTTT. It specifies CSATGGGALWDTQYF. The chain recombines TRBV20-1 with TRBJ2-3; D tentatively reads TRBD1 or TRBD2 (7 bases each). The CDR3 length is 15 residues. Germline V lookup: CDR1 DFQATT, CDR2 SNEGSKA (reference sequence). The V gene lost 4 bases and the J gene lost 6 bases, with 20 bases spanning the gap.

This clonotype counts as medium-sized. The chain recombines TRBV18 with TRBJ2-5, with no clear D. This CDR3 region has 12 residues. The germline gives CDR1 KGHSH, CDR2 LQKENI. V lost 3 bases and J 4 bases, leaving 6 bases between the germline ends. CDR3 loop: CASSPPRETQYF. The CDR3 bases are TGTGCCAGCTCACCGCCGCGAGAGACCCAGTACTTC. Supplemented by reference TRBV18 and TRBJ2-5, the full variable domain reads NAGVMQNPRHLVRRRGQEARLRCSPMKGHSHVYWYRQLPEEGLKFMVYLQKENIIDESGMPKERFSAEFPKEGPSILRIQQVVRGDSAAYFCASSPPRETQYFGPGTRLLVL.

By share, this clonotype ranks as medium-sized. The V gene is TRBV15, the J gene TRBJ2-1; 12 positions match TRBD2. CDR3 length: 15 residues. Germline values: CDR1 LNHNV, CDR2 YYDKDF (reference sequence). V shed 4 bases, J shed 7 bases, and the junction held 5 bases outside the gene matches. The chain's CDR3 is CATSTRLAGANEQFF. The CDR3 DNA is TGTGCCACCAGCACCCGACTAGCGGGAGCTAATGAGCAGTTCTTC. The full variable domain, its missing parts supplied by reference TRBV15 and TRBJ2-1, is DAMVIQNPRYQVTQFGKPVTLSCSQTLNHNVMYWYQQKSSQAPKLLFHYYDKDFNNEADTPDNFQSRRPNTSFCFLDIRSPGLGDTAMYLCATSTRLAGANEQFFGPGTRLTVL.

By its share, this clonotype is medium-sized. The CDR3 reads CSAKTGLEIEAFF. The DNA of the CDR3 is TGCAGTGCCAAAACAGGGCTTGAGATTGAAGCTTTCTTT. This chain connects TRBV20-1 to TRBJ1-1; D is possibly TRBD1 (6 bases). CDR3 length equals 13 residues. The V end was cut by 6 bases, the J end by 7 bases, with 18 bases between. In germline, CDR1 is DFQATT, CDR2 SNEGSKA (reference sequence).

This clonotype is labeled as medium-sized. This chain joins TRBV20-1 and TRBJ1-2, with D tentatively TRBD1 (5 bases). The germline gives CDR1 DFQATT, CDR2 SNEGSKA (reference sequence). This CDR3 is built from 15 residues. With 8 bases removed from V and 0 bases from J, the gap between germline ends came to 19 bases. CDR3 in amino acids: CSRQRGASANYGYTF. Here the CDR3 DNA reads TGCAGTCGCCAAAGGGGCGCTTCCGCTAACTATGGCTACACCTTC.

In its sample, this clonotype ranks as medium-sized. V usage is TRBV7-3 and J usage is TRBJ1-6; possibly TRBD1 for D (6 bases). Per germline, CDR1 SGHTA and CDR2 FQGTGA. The CDR3 spans 14 residues. Trimming removed 0 bases from V and 7 bases from J, with 7 bases in between. The CDR3 bases are TGTGCCAGCAGCTTAACCACAGGGAATTCACCCCTCCACTTT. Encoded protein: CASSLTTGNSPLHF.

This clonotype is classed as medium-sized. This chain joins TRBV10-3 and TRBJ2-5, with a possible D match to TRBD2 (6 bases). Germline CDR1 ENHRY, CDR2 SYGVKD. The CDR3 totals 14 residues. Trimming stripped 11 bases from V and 4 bases from J, with 20 bases between. CDR3 protein: CAARPFSEGETQYF. The CDR3 nucleotides read TGTGCCGCCCGGCCTTTTTCGGAGGGAGAGACCCAGTACTTC.

This clonotype is medium-sized (0.01 to 0.1%). V gene TRBV10-2 combines with J gene TRBJ1-4, with D maybe TRBD1 (5 bases). The CDR3 contains 17 residues. Trimming removed 1 base from V and 0 bases from J, with 12 bases in between. Germline values: CDR1 WSHSY, CDR2 SAAADI. The CDR3 reads CASSEWGRAATNEKLFF. CDR3 sequence (DNA): TGCGCCAGCAGTGAGTGGGGACGTGCTGCAACTAATGAAAAACTGTTTTTT.

This clonotype qualifies as medium-sized. The gene calls are TRBV10-1 and TRBJ2-1; D assignment may be TRBD1 or TRBD2 (6 bases each). The germline gives CDR1 WNHNN, CDR2 SYGVQD (reference sequence). This CDR3 has 16 residues. V lost 5 bases to trimming and J lost 4 bases, with 18 bases between them. CDR3 region: CASSSYSGGKYNEQFF. DNA for the CDR3: TGCGCCAGCAGTAGTTACTCCGGGGGCAAGTACAATGAGCAGTTCTTC.

Relative to its sample, this clonotype is medium-sized. This chain uses TRBV27 with TRBJ2-7; D gene uncertain. V lost 5 bases to trimming and J lost 4 bases, with 18 bases between them. The CDR3 is made up of 15 amino acids. Germline V gene sequence: CDR1 MNHEY, CDR2 SMNVEV (reference sequence). The CDR3 loop reads CASSPIGPKSYEQYF. CDR3 nucleotide sequence: TGTGCCAGCAGTCCAATTGGACCCAAGTCATACGAGCAGTACTTC.

This clonotype is labeled medium-sized. The chain has TRBV5-1 and TRBJ1-2, with a possible D match to TRBD1 (5 bases). The CDR3 length is 18 residues. Trimming removed 4 bases from V and 4 bases from J, with 26 bases in between. Germline CDR1 and CDR2: SGHRS and YFSETQ. CDR3: CASSRIRDGLSIPYGYTF. CDR3 bases: TGCGCCAGCAGCAGGATCCGGGACGGCCTTTCTATCCCCTATGGCTACACCTTC.